A selection of T cell receptor beta chains follows, all from one sample in a study of regulatory T cells in long-lasting Graves disease. TCRdb re-derived calls from the multiplex PCR reads in MiXCR, one entry per CDR3 protein. The sample shows hundreds of thousands of distinct CDR3 sequences, around 15% of them seen only once. Sequencing was performed on peripheral blood mononuclear cells (PBMCs), taken at new diagnosis, from a patient treated with antithyroid drugs. These TCRs come from a female donor with Graves disease. The CDR3 runs from the conserved cysteine through the conserved F or W. D genes are given only for firm matches. Clone sizes are given selectively: once, few, many, or a class where the clone is expanded.

j_gene: TRBJ2-2
abundance: many
v_gene: TRBV9
len: 15
d_gene: -
CDR3aa: CASSARVSNTGELFF
CDR3nt: TGTGCCAGCAGCGCCAGGGTATCCAACACCGGGGAGCTGTTTTTT

j_gene: TRBJ2-5
abundance: many
v_gene: TRBV10-2
len: 12
d_gene: -
CDR3aa: CASKGDSETQYF
CDR3nt: TGCGCCAGCAAGGGTGACTCGGAGACCCAGTACTTC

j_gene: TRBJ1-6
abundance: -
v_gene: TRBV9
len: 17
d_gene: -
CDR3aa: CASSASGTGSYNSPLHF
CDR3nt: TGTGCCAGCAGCGCTTCGGGTACCGGCTCCTATAATTCACCCCTCCACTTT

j_gene: TRBJ2-2
abundance: -
v_gene: TRBV20-1
len: 17
d_gene: TRBD2
CDR3aa: CSAPGLAGGPKTGELFF
CDR3nt: TGCAGTGCCCCGGGACTAGCGGGAGGGCCTAAAACCGGGGAGCTGTTTTTT

j_gene: TRBJ2-5
abundance: many
v_gene: TRBV2
len: 15
d_gene: TRBD2
CDR3aa: CASRGTSGGKETQYF
CDR3nt: TGTGCCAGCAGAGGGACTAGCGGGGGGAAAGAGACCCAGTACTTC

j_gene: TRBJ2-5
abundance: many
v_gene: TRBV5-5
len: 13
d_gene: -
CDR3aa: CASSYLPQETQYF
CDR3nt: TGTGCCAGCAGCTACCTACCCCAAGAGACCCAGTACTTC

j_gene: TRBJ1-5
abundance: many
v_gene: TRBV6-2/TRBV6-3
len: 14
d_gene: -
CDR3aa: CASSFSPRNQPQHF
CDR3nt: TGTGCCAGCAGTTTTTCTCCCCGCAATCAGCCCCAGCATTTT

j_gene: TRBJ1-5
abundance: many
v_gene: TRBV6-5
len: 14
d_gene: -
CDR3aa: CASSYRRGVQPQHF
CDR3nt: TGTGCCAGCAGTTACAGGAGGGGAGTGCAGCCCCAGCATTTT

j_gene: TRBJ1-1
abundance: few
v_gene: TRBV6-2/TRBV6-3
len: 15
d_gene: TRBD1
CDR3aa: CASSYGTGVGTEAFF
CDR3nt: TGTGCCAGCAGTTACGGTACAGGGGTGGGCACTGAAGCTTTCTTT

j_gene: TRBJ2-5
abundance: -
v_gene: TRBV7-2
len: 17
d_gene: TRBD2
CDR3aa: CASSLGTSGRALETQYF
CDR3nt: TGTGCCAGCAGCTTAGGGACTAGCGGGAGGGCCTTAGAGACCCAGTACTTC

j_gene: TRBJ2-7
abundance: many
v_gene: TRBV11-2
len: 14
d_gene: -
CDR3aa: CASSSSGTPLEQYF
CDR3nt: TGTGCCAGCAGCTCCTCCGGGACTCCCTTAGAGCAGTACTTC

j_gene: TRBJ2-7
abundance: -
v_gene: TRBV20-1
len: 14
d_gene: TRBD1
CDR3aa: CSARGTGGSYEQYF
CDR3nt: TGCAGTGCTAGGGGGACAGGGGGGTCCTACGAGCAGTACTTC

j_gene: TRBJ2-7
abundance: many
v_gene: TRBV27
len: 12
d_gene: -
CDR3aa: CASRQGIDEQYF
CDR3nt: TGTGCCAGCAGGCAGGGGATCGACGAGCAGTACTTC

j_gene: TRBJ2-5
abundance: many
v_gene: TRBV12-5
len: 12
d_gene: -
CDR3aa: CASGLGGLPQYF
CDR3nt: TGTGCTAGTGGTTTAGGGGGGCTCCCCCAGTACTTC

j_gene: TRBJ2-5
abundance: many
v_gene: TRBV9
len: 16
d_gene: TRBD1
CDR3aa: CASSGRAGGRQETQYF
CDR3nt: TGTGCCAGCAGCGGACGGGCAGGGGGTCGGCAAGAGACCCAGTACTTC

j_gene: TRBJ1-6
abundance: many
v_gene: TRBV6-2/TRBV6-3
len: 14
d_gene: -
CDR3aa: CATRQSSYNSPLHF
CDR3nt: TGTGCCACCAGACAGAGCTCCTATAATTCACCCCTCCACTTT

j_gene: TRBJ2-3
abundance: many
v_gene: TRBV5-6
len: 18
d_gene: TRBD2
CDR3aa: CASSFRLAGGRRADTQYF
CDR3nt: TGTGCCAGCAGCTTCCGACTAGCGGGGGGGCGGAGGGCAGATACGCAGTATTTT

j_gene: TRBJ1-4
abundance: many
v_gene: TRBV20-1
len: 15
d_gene: -
CDR3aa: CSARSRDATNEKLFF
CDR3nt: TGCAGTGCTAGATCCAGGGATGCAACTAATGAAAAACTGTTTTTT

j_gene: TRBJ1-5
abundance: many
v_gene: TRBV2
len: 17
d_gene: -
CDR3aa: CASSDWVRGDGEQPQHF
CDR3nt: TGTGCCAGCAGTGACTGGGTAAGGGGAGATGGTGAACAGCCCCAGCATTTT

j_gene: TRBJ2-7
abundance: -
v_gene: TRBV5-4
len: 16
d_gene: -
CDR3aa: CASSGPQGQGSYEQYF
CDR3nt: TGTGCCAGCAGCGGGCCCCAAGGACAAGGTTCTTACGAGCAGTACTTC

j_gene: TRBJ1-1
abundance: many
v_gene: TRBV20-1
len: 14
d_gene: -
CDR3aa: CSARTRVRNTEAFF
CDR3nt: TGCAGTGCTAGAACCCGGGTTAGGAACACTGAAGCTTTCTTT

j_gene: TRBJ2-3
abundance: many
v_gene: TRBV7-6
len: 13
d_gene: -
CDR3aa: CATGASTTDTQYF
CDR3nt: TGTGCCACCGGTGCTTCAACTACAGATACGCAGTATTTT

j_gene: TRBJ1-3
abundance: many
v_gene: TRBV2
len: 15
d_gene: -
CDR3aa: CASSAGLGSGNTIYF
CDR3nt: TGTGCCAGCAGTGCCGGACTAGGCAGTGGAAACACCATATATTTT

j_gene: TRBJ2-3
abundance: -
v_gene: TRBV7-2
len: 18
d_gene: TRBD2
CDR3aa: CASSPQSLGRGVPDTQYF
CDR3nt: TGTGCCAGCAGCCCCCAGTCCCTCGGACGGGGGGTGCCAGATACGCAGTATTTT

j_gene: TRBJ1-3
abundance: many
v_gene: TRBV20-1
len: 13
d_gene: -
CDR3aa: CSAIRVAGNTIYF
CDR3nt: TGCAGTGCTATCAGGGTGGCTGGAAACACCATATATTTT

j_gene: TRBJ2-5
abundance: many
v_gene: TRBV9
len: 15
d_gene: -
CDR3aa: CASSSLYGEAETQYF
CDR3nt: TGTGCCAGCTCGAGCTTGTATGGGGAGGCGGAGACCCAGTACTTC

j_gene: TRBJ1-1
abundance: many
v_gene: TRBV18
len: 12
d_gene: TRBD1
CDR3aa: CASSLRDREAFF
CDR3nt: TGTGCCAGCTCACTCCGGGACAGGGAAGCTTTCTTT

j_gene: TRBJ2-3
abundance: many
v_gene: TRBV3-1
len: 15
d_gene: TRBD1
CDR3aa: CASSQNRGNSDTQYF
CDR3nt: TGTGCCAGCAGCCAAAACAGGGGGAACTCAGATACGCAGTATTTT

j_gene: TRBJ1-6
abundance: -
v_gene: TRBV27
len: 13
d_gene: -
CDR3aa: CASSLRGDSPLHF
CDR3nt: TGTGCCAGCAGTTTAAGGGGTGATTCACCCCTCCACTTT

j_gene: TRBJ2-1
abundance: many
v_gene: TRBV20-1
len: 14
d_gene: TRBD2
CDR3aa: CSASGRAGGNEQFF
CDR3nt: TGCAGTGCTAGTGGGAGGGCGGGGGGCAATGAGCAGTTCTTC

j_gene: TRBJ2-5
abundance: many
v_gene: TRBV20-1
len: 15
d_gene: TRBD2
CDR3aa: CSATRLAGEEETQYF
CDR3nt: TGCAGTGCTACCCGACTAGCGGGGGAGGAGGAGACCCAGTACTTC

j_gene: TRBJ1-2
abundance: few
v_gene: TRBV7-9
len: 12
d_gene: -
CDR3aa: CASSWTAYGYTF
CDR3nt: TGTGCCAGCAGTTGGACAGCCTATGGCTACACCTTC

j_gene: TRBJ2-1
abundance: -
v_gene: TRBV18
len: 13
d_gene: -
CDR3aa: CASSRSEGGEQFF
CDR3nt: TGTGCCAGCTCAAGGTCCGAAGGGGGTGAGCAGTTCTTC

j_gene: TRBJ2-1
abundance: few
v_gene: TRBV5-5
len: 16
d_gene: -
CDR3aa: CASSLGEGGPYNEQFF
CDR3nt: TGTGCCAGCAGCTTGGGTGAGGGGGGGCCCTACAATGAGCAGTTCTTC

j_gene: TRBJ2-6
abundance: -
v_gene: TRBV10-3
len: 14
d_gene: -
CDR3aa: CASSDSSGANVLAF
CDR3nt: TGTGCCAGTTCCGACAGCTCTGGGGCCAACGTCCTGGCTTTC

j_gene: TRBJ1-3
abundance: few
v_gene: TRBV3-1
len: 13
d_gene: -
CDR3aa: CASSQKGINTIYF
CDR3nt: TGTGCCAGCAGCCAGAAGGGGATTAACACCATATATTTT

j_gene: TRBJ2-7
abundance: many
v_gene: TRBV2
len: 15
d_gene: TRBD1
CDR3aa: CASINRGSLGNEQYF
CDR3nt: TGTGCCAGCATTAACAGGGGGAGCCTGGGGAACGAGCAGTACTTC

j_gene: TRBJ1-1
abundance: many
v_gene: TRBV5-1
len: 13
d_gene: -
CDR3aa: CASSSQGGTEAFF
CDR3nt: TGCGCCAGCAGCTCACAGGGAGGCACTGAAGCTTTCTTT